This T cell receptor beta chain originates from a study of human T cells and chemical hapten exposure (dated by TCRdb to the early 2020s). Describing the broader study: For sensitization, 2% DPC in acetone was applied to a 2 cm by 2 cm area of upper inner arm skin. Weekly therapeutic DPC doses were additionally applied to the scalp of patients throughout the roughly 24-week study period. Patch testing was done on the upper back using Finn chambers containing 0.01% DPC, and results were scored after 6 days according to International Contact Dermatitis Research Group standards. Libraries were combined into a pool for sequencing, and differences in TCR yield between samples came mainly from small differences in library volumes within the pool. The study tracked peripheral blood TCR repertoire changes in vivo during primary and secondary sensitization to the hapten diphenylcyclopropenone (DPC) in alopecia patients. Blood for TCR sequencing was provided by twenty-nine alopecia patients at one to four time points (pre-sensitization, 2, 6 and 24 weeks). The patient cohort, mostly female, included alopecia areata with under or over 50% scalp involvement, alopecia totalis and alopecia universalis. Blood was sampled from patients pre-sensitization (week 0) and at 2, 6 and about 24 weeks after DPC sensitization. Here is what the overall study found, with its caveats: Compared with pre-sensitization or healthy control sets, expanded TCRs formed significantly more large CDR3 similarity clusters, which is consistent with antigen-driven responses. All patients had alopecia, a presumed autoimmune disease, so their immune response might differ from that of healthy individuals. A positive correlation was found between the number of PT1 expanded TCRs and patch test score, with significance reached at thresholds 8, 16 and 32 but not 4. DPC sensitization did not change the number of TCRs with a frequency above 1 in 1000, and there was no evidence of changes in global repertoire structure. After repeated subsampling, changes were observed in the strength of the expansion versus patch-test correlation and in the threshold at which the correlation became significant.

Taken with the paper, the label for time point translates to: pre-sensitization, week 0. The sample's treatment or condition label, decoded: therapeutic diphenylcyclopropenone sensitization with weekly scalp DPC. At every patch-test visit, the blood draw took place before the patch test was put on. Patients were considered eligible if aged 18 to 70, diagnosed with alopecia and deemed suitable for DPC therapy, and patients were excluded if pregnant. Unfractionated whole blood was collected in Tempus Blood RNA tubes, and total RNA was extracted from that blood. CDR1 and CDR2 are read off the germline V gene as SNHLY and FYNNEI. Unmatched junction bases come to 17, with V trimmed by 8 bases and J by 1 base. Taken from cysteine to phenylalanine, the CDR3 has 19 residues. Just CDR3 DNA is preserved here, 57 bases in frame from base 1. The method behind the library was RACE. The sequencer listed for this sample is NextSeq 500. During library preparation, unique molecular identifiers were attached to individual cDNA molecules so that TCRs could be counted in a quantitative, reproducible way. From each blood RNA sample, both TCR alpha and TCR beta chains were sequenced. From the authors' description of their analysis: Samples had a median of roughly 98,000 TCRs, with a range from about 23,224 to 690,600. The Decombinator software suite was used to annotate the V, J and CDR3 of the TCR reads. For PS versus PT1 abundance plots, all samples were subsampled to the same number of TCRs (28,000). Expanded TCRs were defined as absent before sensitization and observed at least eight times at the 2-week time point. TCRdb trimmed the raw reads at Q25, called clones with MiXCR and kept productive beta chains. A single entry per CDR3 protein holds the most common genes and DNA from its merged rows. TCRdb's processing, not the study's, gives the V and J calls here. Here the sample has about 120,000 distinct CDR3 sequences; roughly 12% occur a single time. In total, the top ten clones hold about 3% of the sample.

A few counts support this clonotype. Its binding antigen is unknown. Base qualities are not at hand, and no much larger clone is one base apart. The receptor chain draws on TRBV2 and TRBJ2-1; the central 10 bases match TRBD2. The sequencing here drew on whole blood, taken in connection with sensitization to the hapten diphenylcyclopropenone (DPC). This clonotype was obtained from a woman aged 18-29 years with alopecia areata. Some clones in this sample may be carry-over from other donors' samples. The DNA reads TGTGCCAGCCTCCCGCCAGCGGGGGGGCTAGTTCGGTCCTACAATGAGCAGTTCTTC. This sequence encodes CASLPPAGGLVRSYNEQFF.